The sample holds many counts of the clone carrying this T cell receptor (beta chain). TCRdb re-derived calls from the 5' RACE reads in MiXCR, one entry per CDR3 protein. The data show around 40,000 distinct CDR3 sequences, 6% to 7% seen once. This CDR3 spans 15 amino acids. V shed 7 bases, J shed 2 bases, and the junction held 9 bases outside the gene matches. Germline lookup yields CDR1 SEHNR and CDR2 FQNEAQ (reference sequence). This specimen comes from a study of T cells after yellow fever vaccination. Study findings and constraints: Abundant clonotypes (contaminants from the bulk population) could be present in FACS-sorted repertoires.

The receptor's source is a man aged 25-45 years who received the YFV17D yellow fever vaccine. The sample here was CD8+ T cells not binding an NS4B(214-222) dextramer, sorted from PBMCs, taken 45 days after the yellow fever booster vaccination. The chain is built from TRBV7-9 and TRBJ2-3, with 7 bases matching TRBD2. The CDR3 nucleotides are TGTGCCAGCATCACGACCCGGGACTACACAGATACGCAGTATTTT. It specifies CASITTRDYTDTQYF.